This TCR beta chain was found in a study of beta chain features in type 1 diabetes. Trimming pared 2 bases from V and 8 bases from J, leaving 14 bases between. CDR1 is MDHEN, CDR2 SYDVKM, per germline. The CDR3 contains 14 residues. Expressed TCRB transcripts were sequenced because the isolated RNA had all been reverse transcribed beforehand. This table comes from immunoSEQ multiplex PCR, and its TCRdb copy is limited to in-frame clones, with some not included. The sample lists 860,000 or so clones, 17% occurring once. The chain employs TRBV28 and TRBJ2-3; D might be TRBD2 (6 bases). The sample comprised naive CD4+ T cells from blood. This clonotype originated in a woman aged 18-29 years in good health. Written as DNA, the CDR3 is TGTGCCAGCAGTTTAATACTATTGGGAGGTACGCAGTATTTT. Protein: CASSLILLGGTQYF.